The clone carrying this TCR beta chain came up many times. The data were taken from a study of T-cell reconstitution after alpha-beta-depleted transplantation in children. Construction of the TCRbeta library involved unique molecular identifiers. TCRdb reanalysed the PCR reads using MiXCR and keeps one entry per CDR3 protein. The table records around 400,000 distinct CDR3 sequences, about 20% of them present only once. CDR1 and CDR2 from the germline V gene are LGHDT and YNNKEL (reference sequence). This CDR3 has 11 amino acids. The V and J ends lost 1 base and 3 bases respectively, with 1 base between them.

Specimen: PBMCs from the stem cell graft donor, collected from the stem cell graft. The TCR sequence derives from a human donor who donated a stem cell graft to a child with acute myeloid leukemia. The chain employs TRBV3-1 and TRBJ2-7; D gene unclear. The CDR3 DNA reads as TGTGCCAGCAGCCAAGGCTACGAGCAGTACTTC. Translating it yields CASSQGYEQYF.